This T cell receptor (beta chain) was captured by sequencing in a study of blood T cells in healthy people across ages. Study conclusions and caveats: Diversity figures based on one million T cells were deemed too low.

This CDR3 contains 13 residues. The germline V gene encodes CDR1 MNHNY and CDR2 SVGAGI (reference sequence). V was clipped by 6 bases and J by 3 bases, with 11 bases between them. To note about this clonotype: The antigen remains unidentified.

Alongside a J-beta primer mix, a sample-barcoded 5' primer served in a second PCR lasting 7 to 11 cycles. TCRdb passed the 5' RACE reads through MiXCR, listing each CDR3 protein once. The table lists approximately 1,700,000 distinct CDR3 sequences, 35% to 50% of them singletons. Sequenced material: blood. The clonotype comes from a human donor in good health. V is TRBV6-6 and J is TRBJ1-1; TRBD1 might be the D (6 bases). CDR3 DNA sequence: TGTGCCAGCAGCCCCTACAGGGACACTGAAGCTTTCTTT. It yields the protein CASSPYRDTEAFF.